Given below is one TCR beta chain in context. The sample is drawn from a study of OX40 agonist ivuxolimab in advanced cancers. Study-level information: All patients had ivuxolimab intravenously every 2 weeks at 0.01 to 10 mg/kg. Of mixed ages from about 20 to 80 and averaging about 60 years, the group was around 78% male.

The CDR3 is 16 amino acids. The repertoire was sequenced with immunoSEQ multiplex PCR; TCRdb's copy has only in-frame clones and lacks some. Of 83,000 or so clones in the sample, 65% to 90% were seen once. The TCR was taken from an adult with an advanced solid tumor such as melanoma, head and neck, liver or kidney cancer. The rearrangement uses TRBV21-1 and TRBJ2-1; TRBD1 is the table's D call, not checked against the DNA. TRBV21-1 is described as a pseudogene. This specimen consisted of CD4+ or CD8+ T cells sorted from blood, obtained in a trial of the OX40 agonist ivuxolimab. The CDR3 here is CASSQTGATLYNEQFF. CDR3 DNA sequence: TGTGCCAGCAGTCAGACAGGGGCCACTCTCTACAATGAGCAGTTCTTC.